This TCR beta chain was found in a study of blood T cells in healthy people across ages. Regarding the study as a whole: It was found that TCR beta diversity correlated strongly with the percentage of naive T cells. Diversity of TCR beta per million T cells declined in a roughly linear way with age.

Next came a second PCR, run for roughly 6 to 11 cycles, which used a sample-barcoded 5' primer along with a J-beta primer mix. No fewer than 3 million CDR3-containing paired-end reads came from each sample. TCRdb reprocessed the 5' RACE reads via MiXCR and lists one record per CDR3 protein. The repertoire holds about 1,400,000 distinct CDR3 sequences, roughly 59% seen once, with 6.7% in the top ten. CDR1 and CDR2 from the germline V gene are MNHEY and SVGAGI. The CDR3 is made up of 11 amino acids. On this clonotype itself: Its antigen remains unidentified.

This clonotype was obtained from a man aged 18 to 35 in good health. The sequencing input was blood. The gene calls are TRBV6-5 and TRBJ2-1; D unclear. Judging by the DNA end, TRBJ2-7 fits better; the J call may be wrong. The CDR3: CASRESNEQYF. CDR3 nucleotide sequence: TGTGCCAGCAGGGAAAGTAATGAGCAGTACTTC.